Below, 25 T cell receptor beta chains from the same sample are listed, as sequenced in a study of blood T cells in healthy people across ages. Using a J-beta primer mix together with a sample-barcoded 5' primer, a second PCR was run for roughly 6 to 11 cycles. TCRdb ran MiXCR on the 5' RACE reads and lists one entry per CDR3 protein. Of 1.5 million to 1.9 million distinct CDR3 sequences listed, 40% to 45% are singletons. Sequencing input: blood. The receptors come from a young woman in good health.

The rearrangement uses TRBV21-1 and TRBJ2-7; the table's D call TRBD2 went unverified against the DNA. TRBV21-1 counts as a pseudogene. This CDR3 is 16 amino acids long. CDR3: CASSKATRGRVDEQYF. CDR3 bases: TGTGCCAGCAGCAAAGCAACCCGGGGGAGGGTCGATGAGCAGTACTTC.

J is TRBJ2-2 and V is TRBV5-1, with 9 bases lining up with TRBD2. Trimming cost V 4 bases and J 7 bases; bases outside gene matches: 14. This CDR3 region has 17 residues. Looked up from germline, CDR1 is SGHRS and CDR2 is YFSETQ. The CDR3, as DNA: TGCGCCAGCAGCCCAACGGGACTAGCTTACGGAAACGGGGAGCTGTTTTTT. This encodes CASSPTGLAYGNGELFF.

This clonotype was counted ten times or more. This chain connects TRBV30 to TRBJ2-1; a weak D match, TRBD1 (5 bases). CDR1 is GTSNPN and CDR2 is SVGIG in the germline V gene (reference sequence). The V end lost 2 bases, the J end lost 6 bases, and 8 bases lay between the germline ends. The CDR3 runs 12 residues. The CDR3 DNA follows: TGTGCCTGGAGTCAAAGGGGCAATGAGCAGTTCTTC. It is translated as CAWSQRGNEQFF.

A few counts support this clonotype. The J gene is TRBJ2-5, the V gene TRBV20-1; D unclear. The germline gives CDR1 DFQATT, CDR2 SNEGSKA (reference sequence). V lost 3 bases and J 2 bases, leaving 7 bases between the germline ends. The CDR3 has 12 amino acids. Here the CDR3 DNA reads TGCAGTGCTAGGGAACTACAAGAGACCCAGTACTTC. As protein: CSARELQETQYF.

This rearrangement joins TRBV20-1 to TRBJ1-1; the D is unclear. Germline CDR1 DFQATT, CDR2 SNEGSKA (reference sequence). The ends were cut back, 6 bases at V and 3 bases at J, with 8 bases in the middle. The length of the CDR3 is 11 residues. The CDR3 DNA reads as TGCAGTGCGCAGAGGGACACTGAAGCTTTCTTT. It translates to CSAQRDTEAFF.

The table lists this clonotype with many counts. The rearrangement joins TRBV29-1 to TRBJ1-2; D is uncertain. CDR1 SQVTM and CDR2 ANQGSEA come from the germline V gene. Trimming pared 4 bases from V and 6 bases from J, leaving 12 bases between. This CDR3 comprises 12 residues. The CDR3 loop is CSVATPSHGYTF. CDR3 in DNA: TGCAGCGTTGCCACCCCCTCCCATGGCTACACCTTC.

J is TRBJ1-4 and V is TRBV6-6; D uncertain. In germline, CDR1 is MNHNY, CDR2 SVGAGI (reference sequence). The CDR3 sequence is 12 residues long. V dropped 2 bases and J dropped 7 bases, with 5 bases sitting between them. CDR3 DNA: TGTGCCAGCAGTTACGCAAGTGAAAAACTGTTTTTT. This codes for CASSYASEKLFF.

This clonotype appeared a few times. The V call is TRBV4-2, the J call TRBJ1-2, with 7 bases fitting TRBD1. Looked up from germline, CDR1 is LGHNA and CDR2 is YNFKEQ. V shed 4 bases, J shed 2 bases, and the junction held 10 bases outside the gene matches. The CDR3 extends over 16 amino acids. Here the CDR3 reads CASSPTAWDRNYGYTF. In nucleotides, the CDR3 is TGTGCCAGCAGCCCGACAGCTTGGGACAGAAACTATGGCTACACCTTC.

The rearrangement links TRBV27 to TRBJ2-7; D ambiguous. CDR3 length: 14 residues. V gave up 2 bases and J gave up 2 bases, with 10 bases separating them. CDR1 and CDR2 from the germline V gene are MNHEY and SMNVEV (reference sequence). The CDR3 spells CASSLRESPYEQYF. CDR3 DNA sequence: TGTGCCAGCAGTTTACGTGAGAGCCCCTACGAGCAGTACTTC.

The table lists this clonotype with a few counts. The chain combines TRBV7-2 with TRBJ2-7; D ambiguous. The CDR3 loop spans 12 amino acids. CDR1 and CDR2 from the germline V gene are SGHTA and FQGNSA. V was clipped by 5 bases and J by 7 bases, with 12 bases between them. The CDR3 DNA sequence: TGTGCCAGCAGCACCGTATCCTTGGAGCAGTACTTC. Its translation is CASSTVSLEQYF.

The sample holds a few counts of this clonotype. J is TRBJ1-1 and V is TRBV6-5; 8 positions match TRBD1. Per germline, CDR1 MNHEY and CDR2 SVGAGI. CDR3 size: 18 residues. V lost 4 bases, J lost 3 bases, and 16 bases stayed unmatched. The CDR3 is CASSSISRRQGTHTEAFF. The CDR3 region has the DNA TGTGCCAGCAGTTCAATCTCACGGAGACAGGGGACACACACTGAAGCTTTCTTT.

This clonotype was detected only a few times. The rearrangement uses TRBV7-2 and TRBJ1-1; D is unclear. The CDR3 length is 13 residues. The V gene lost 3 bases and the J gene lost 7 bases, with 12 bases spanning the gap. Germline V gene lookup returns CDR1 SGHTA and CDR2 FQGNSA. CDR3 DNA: TGTGCCAGCAGCTTCTATACCCATCTTGAAGCTTTCTTT. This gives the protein CASSFYTHLEAFF.

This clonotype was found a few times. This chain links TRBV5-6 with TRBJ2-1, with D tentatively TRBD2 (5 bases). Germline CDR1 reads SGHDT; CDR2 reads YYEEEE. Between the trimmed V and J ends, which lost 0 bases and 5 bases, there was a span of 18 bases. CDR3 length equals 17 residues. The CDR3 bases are TGTGCCAGCAGCTTGGCCGCTAGCAGGTCTTGGGACAATGAGCAGTTCTTC. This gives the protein CASSLAASRSWDNEQFF.

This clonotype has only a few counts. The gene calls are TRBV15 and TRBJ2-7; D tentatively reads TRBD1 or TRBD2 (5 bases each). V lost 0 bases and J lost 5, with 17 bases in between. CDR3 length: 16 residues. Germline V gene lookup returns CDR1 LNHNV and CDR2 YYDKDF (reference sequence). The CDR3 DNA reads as TGTGCCACCAGCAGAGATCCGGGGCAGGGCTTAAACGAGCAGTACTTC. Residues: CATSRDPGQGLNEQYF.

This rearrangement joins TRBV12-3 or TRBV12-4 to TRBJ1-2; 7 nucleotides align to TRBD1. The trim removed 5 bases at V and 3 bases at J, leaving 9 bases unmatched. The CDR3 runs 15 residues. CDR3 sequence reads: CASSAEGAGYYGYTF. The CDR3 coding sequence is TGTGCCAGCAGTGCAGAGGGGGCTGGCTACTATGGCTACACCTTC.

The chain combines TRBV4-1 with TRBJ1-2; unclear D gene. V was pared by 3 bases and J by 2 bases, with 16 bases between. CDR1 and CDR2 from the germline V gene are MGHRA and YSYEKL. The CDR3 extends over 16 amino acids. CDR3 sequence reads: CASSQITDELNYGYTF. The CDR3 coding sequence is TGCGCCAGCAGCCAGATAACAGACGAACTAAACTATGGCTACACCTTC.

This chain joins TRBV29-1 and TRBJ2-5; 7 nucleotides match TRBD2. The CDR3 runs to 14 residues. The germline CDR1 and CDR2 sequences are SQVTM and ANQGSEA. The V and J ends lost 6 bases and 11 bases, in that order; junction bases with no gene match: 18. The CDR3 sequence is CSVKTSSWVGEQYF. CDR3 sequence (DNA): TGCAGCGTGAAGACTAGCTCCTGGGTCGGTGAGCAGTACTTC. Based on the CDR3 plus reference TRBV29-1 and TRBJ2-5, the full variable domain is SAVISQKPSRDICQRGTSLTIQCQVDSQVTMMFWYRQQPGQSLTLIATANQGSEATYESGFVIDKFPISRPNLTFSTLTVSNMSPEDSSIYLCSVKTSSWVGEQYFGPGTRLLVL.

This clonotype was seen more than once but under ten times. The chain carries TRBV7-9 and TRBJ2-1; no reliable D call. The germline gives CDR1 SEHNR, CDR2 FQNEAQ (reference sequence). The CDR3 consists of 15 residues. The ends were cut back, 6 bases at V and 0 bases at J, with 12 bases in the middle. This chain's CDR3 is CASRPGGGSYNEQFF. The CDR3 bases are TGTGCCAGCAGACCAGGTGGTGGCTCCTACAATGAGCAGTTCTTC.

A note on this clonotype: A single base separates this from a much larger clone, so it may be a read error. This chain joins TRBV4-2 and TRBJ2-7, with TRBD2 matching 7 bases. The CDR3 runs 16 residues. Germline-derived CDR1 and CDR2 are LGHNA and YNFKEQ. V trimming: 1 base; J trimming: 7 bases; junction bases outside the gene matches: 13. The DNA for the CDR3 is TGTGCCAGCAGCCAAGTGGCGGGCCAAGCGGGGAATGAGCAGTACTTC. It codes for CASSQVAGQAGNEQYF.

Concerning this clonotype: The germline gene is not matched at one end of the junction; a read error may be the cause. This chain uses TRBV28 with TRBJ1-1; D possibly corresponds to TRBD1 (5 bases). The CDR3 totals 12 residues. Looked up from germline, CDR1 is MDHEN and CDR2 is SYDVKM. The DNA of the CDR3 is TGTGCCACCAGTGAGTTTGGGGGAGAAGCTTTCTTT. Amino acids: CATSEFGGEAFF.

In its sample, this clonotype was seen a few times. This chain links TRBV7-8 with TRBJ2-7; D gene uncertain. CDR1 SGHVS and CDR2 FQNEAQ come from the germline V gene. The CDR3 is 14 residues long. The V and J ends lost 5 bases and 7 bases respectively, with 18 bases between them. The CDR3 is CASSPDRATHEQYF. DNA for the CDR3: TGTGCCAGCAGCCCTGATCGGGCTACCCATGAGCAGTACTTC.

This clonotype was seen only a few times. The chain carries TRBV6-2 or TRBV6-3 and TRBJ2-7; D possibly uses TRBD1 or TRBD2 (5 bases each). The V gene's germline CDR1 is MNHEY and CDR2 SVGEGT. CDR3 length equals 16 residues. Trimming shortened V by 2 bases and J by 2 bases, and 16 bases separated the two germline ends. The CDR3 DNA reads TGTGCCAGCAGTTACGGGACCTGGGGACCAGCCTACGAGCAGTACTTC. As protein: CASSYGTWGPAYEQYF.

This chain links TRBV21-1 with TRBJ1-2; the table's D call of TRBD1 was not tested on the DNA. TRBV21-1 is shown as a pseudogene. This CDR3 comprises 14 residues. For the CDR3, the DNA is TGTGCCAGCAGCCCCCGGGACAGGTCCAACGGCTACACCTTC. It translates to CASSPRDRSNGYTF.

CDR3 coding DNA: TGTGCCAGCAGTATTACTAGCGGGAGTAGTCATGAGCAGTTCTTC. Translating it yields CASSITSGSSHEQFF. V usage is TRBV6-2 or TRBV6-3 and J usage is TRBJ2-1, with 11 bases matching TRBD2. The CDR3 runs to 15 residues. Germline V gene lookup returns CDR1 MNHEY and CDR2 SVGEGT. Losses at the gene ends were 5 bases for V and 8 bases for J; bases not matched to a gene: 8.

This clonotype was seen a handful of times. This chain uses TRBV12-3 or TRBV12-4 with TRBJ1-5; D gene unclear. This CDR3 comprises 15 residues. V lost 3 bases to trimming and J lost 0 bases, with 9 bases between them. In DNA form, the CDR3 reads TGTGCCAGCAGTTTCGCAGCTTTTAGCAATCAGCCCCAGCATTTT. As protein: CASSFAAFSNQPQHF.